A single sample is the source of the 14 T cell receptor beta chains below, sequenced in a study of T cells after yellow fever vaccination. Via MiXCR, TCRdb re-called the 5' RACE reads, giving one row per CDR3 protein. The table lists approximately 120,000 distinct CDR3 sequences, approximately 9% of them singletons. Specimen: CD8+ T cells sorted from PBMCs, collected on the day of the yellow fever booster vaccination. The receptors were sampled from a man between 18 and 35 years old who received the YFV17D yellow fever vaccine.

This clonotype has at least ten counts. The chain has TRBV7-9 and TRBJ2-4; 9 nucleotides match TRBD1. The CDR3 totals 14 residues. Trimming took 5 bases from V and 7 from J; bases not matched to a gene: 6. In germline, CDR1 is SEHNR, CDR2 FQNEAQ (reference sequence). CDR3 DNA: TGTGCCAGCAGCCCCCGGGACAGGGTCAACATTCAGTACTTC. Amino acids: CASSPRDRVNIQYF.

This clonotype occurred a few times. CDR3 sequence reads: CSARDRGSSSYNEQFF. As DNA, the CDR3 is TGCAGTGCTAGAGATCGGGGGTCCTCCTCCTACAATGAGCAGTTCTTC. This chain joins TRBV20-1 and TRBJ2-1, with D maybe TRBD2 (6 bases). Deletions cut 0 bases from V and 0 bases from J, with 12 bases between. Germline values: CDR1 DFQATT, CDR2 SNEGSKA (reference sequence). This CDR3 has 16 residues.

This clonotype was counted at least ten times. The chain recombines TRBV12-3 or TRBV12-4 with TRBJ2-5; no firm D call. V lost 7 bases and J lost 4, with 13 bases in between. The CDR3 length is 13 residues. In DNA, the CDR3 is TGTGCCAGCACCCCTTGGGGTCCAGAGACCCAGTACTTC. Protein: CASTPWGPETQYF.

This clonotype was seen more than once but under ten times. The CDR3, as DNA: TGCGCCAGCAGCCAATACCGCGGGGGGGCCCGGTCCGATGAGCAGTTCTTC. This encodes CASSQYRGGARSDEQFF. V and J are TRBV4-3 and TRBJ2-1; 9 bases agree with TRBD2. The CDR3 sequence is 17 residues long. The V gene's germline CDR1 is LGHNA and CDR2 YSLEER. The junction had 13 bases not matched to a gene; V was cut back by 2 bases and J by 8 bases.

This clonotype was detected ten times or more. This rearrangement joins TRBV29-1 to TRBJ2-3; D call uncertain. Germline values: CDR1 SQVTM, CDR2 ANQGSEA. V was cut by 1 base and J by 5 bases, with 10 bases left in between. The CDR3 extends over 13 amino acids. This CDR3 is CSVEGPAVDTQYF. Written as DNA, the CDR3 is TGCAGCGTTGAAGGGCCGGCGGTAGATACGCAGTATTTT.

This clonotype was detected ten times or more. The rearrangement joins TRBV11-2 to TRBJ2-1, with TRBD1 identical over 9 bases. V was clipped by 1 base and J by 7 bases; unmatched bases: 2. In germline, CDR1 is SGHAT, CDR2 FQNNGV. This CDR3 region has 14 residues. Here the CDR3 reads CASSLVTGGNEQFF. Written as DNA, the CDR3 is TGTGCCAGCAGCTTAGTGACAGGGGGTAATGAGCAGTTCTTC.

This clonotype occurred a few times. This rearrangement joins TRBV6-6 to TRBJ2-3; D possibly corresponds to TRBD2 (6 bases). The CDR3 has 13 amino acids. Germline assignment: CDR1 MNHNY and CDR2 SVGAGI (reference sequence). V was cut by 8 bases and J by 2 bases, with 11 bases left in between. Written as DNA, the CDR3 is TGTGCCAGCCTACGGGGGTACACAGATACGCAGTATTTT. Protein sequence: CASLRGYTDTQYF.

The CDR3 nucleotides are TGTGCCAGCAGCCAACCAGGGCTACAAGAGACCCAGTACTTC. Its translation is CASSQPGLQETQYF. This chain uses TRBV3-1 with TRBJ2-5, with D possibly matching TRBD1 (5 bases). The V end lost 2 bases, the J end lost 2 bases, and 9 bases lay between the germline ends. The germline V gene has CDR1 LGHDT and CDR2 YNNKEL (reference sequence). CDR3 length: 14 amino acids.

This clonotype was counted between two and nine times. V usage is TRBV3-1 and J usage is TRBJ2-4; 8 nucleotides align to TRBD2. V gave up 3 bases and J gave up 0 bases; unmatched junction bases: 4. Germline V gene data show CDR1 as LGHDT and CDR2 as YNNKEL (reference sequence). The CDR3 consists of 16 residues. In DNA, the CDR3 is TGTGCCAGCAGCCACCTTGCGGGAGGAGCCAAAAACATTCAGTACTTC. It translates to CASSHLAGGAKNIQYF.

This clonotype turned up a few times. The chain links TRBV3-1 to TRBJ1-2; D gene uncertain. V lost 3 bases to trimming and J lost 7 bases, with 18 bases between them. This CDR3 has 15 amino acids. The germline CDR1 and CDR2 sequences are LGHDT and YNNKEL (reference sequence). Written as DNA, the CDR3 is TGTGCCAGCAGCCAGCTTACGGAGGACCTAGGTGGCTACACCTTC. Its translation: CASSQLTEDLGGYTF.

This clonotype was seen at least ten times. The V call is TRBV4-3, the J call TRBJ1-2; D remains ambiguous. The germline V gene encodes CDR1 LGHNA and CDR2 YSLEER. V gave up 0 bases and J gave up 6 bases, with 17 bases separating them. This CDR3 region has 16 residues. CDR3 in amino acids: CASSQEGGSLVDGYTF. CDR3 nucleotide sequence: TGCGCCAGCAGCCAAGAAGGCGGCTCATTGGTTGATGGCTACACCTTC.

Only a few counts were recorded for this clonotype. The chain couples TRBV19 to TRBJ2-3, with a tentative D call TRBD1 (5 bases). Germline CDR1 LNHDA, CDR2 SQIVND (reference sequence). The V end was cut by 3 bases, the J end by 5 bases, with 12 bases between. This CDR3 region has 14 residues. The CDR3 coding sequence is TGTGCCAGTAGTATGTCGGCCAGGGTAGATACGCAGTATTTT. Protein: CASSMSARVDTQYF.

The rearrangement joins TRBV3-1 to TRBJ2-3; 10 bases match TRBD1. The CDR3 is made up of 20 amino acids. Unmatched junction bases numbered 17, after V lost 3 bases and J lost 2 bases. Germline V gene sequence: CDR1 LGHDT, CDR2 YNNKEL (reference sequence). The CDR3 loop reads CASSHRQGATSHDYTDTQYF. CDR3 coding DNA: TGTGCCAGCAGCCACCGACAGGGGGCTACCTCCCACGATTACACAGATACGCAGTATTTT.

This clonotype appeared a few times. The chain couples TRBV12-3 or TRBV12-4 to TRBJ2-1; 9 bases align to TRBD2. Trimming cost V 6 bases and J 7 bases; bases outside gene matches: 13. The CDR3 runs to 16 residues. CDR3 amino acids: CASRSPGAGGPNEQFF. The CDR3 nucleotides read TGTGCCAGCAGGTCTCCCGGGGCGGGGGGGCCGAATGAGCAGTTCTTC.